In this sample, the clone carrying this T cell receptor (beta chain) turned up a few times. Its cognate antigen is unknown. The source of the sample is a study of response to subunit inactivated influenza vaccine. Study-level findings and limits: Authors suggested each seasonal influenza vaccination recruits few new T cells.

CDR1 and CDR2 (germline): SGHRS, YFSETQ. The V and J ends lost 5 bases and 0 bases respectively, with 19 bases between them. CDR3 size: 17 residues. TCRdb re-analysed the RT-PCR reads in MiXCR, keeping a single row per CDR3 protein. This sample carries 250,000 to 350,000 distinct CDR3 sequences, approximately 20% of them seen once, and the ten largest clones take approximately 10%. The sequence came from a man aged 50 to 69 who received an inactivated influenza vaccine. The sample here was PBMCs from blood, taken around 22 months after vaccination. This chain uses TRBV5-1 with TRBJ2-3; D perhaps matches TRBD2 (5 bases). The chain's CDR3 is CASRVATHGSSTDTQYF. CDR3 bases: TGCGCCAGCAGGGTAGCGACCCATGGGTCCAGCACAGATACGCAGTATTTT.